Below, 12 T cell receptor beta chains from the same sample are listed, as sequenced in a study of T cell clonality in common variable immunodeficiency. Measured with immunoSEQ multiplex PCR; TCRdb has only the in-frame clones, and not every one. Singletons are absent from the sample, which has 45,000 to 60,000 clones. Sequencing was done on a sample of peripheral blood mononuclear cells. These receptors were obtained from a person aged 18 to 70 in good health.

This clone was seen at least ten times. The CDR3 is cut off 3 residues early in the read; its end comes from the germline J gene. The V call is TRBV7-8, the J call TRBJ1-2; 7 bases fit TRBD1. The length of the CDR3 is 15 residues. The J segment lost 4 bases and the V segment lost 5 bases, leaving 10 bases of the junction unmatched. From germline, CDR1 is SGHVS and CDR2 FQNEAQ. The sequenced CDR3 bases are TGTGCCAGCAGCCCCGGGACAGACCTATCCTATGGC. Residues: CASSPGTDLSYG. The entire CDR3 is CASSPGTDLSYGYTF. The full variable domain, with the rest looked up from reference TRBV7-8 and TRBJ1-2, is GAGVSQSPRYKVAKRGQDVALRCDPISGHVSLFWYQQALGQGPEFLTYFQNEAQLDKSGLPSDRFFAERPEGSVSTLKIQRTQQEDSAVYLCASSPGTDLSYGYTFGSGTRLTVV.

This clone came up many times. The CDR3 region is CAGGRQETQYF. The sequenced part of the CDR3 DNA is TGTGCCGGGGGCCGTCAAGAGACC. The chain has TRBV30 and TRBJ2-5; perhaps TRBD1 as D (6 bases). The read is 3 residues too short to cover the CDR3 end, so that end is filled in from the germline J gene. The CDR3 extends over 11 amino acids. CDR1 and CDR2 (germline): GTSNPN, SVGIG (reference sequence). Trimming removed 8 bases at V and 2 bases at J, with 9 bases between.

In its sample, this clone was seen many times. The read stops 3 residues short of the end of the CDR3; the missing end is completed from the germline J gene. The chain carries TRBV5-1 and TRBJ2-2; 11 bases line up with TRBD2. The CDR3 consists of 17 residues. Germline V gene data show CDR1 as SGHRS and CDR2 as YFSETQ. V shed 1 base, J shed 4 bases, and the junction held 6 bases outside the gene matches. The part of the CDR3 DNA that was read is TGCGCCAGCAGCTTGCTATCTAGCGGGGGGTCCACCGGGGAG. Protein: CASSLLSSGGSTGE. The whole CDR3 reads CASSLLSSGGSTGELFF.

The CDR3 DNA, read in part, is TGTGCCAGCAGCATACAGGCTACAGGTGAAAAG. Amino acids: CASSIQATGEK. The complete CDR3 protein is CASSIQATGEKLFF. The chain combines TRBV11-2 with TRBJ2-2, with a weak D call TRBD1 (5 bases). With the read ending 3 residues before the CDR3 end, the germline J gene is used to fill in that end. The CDR3 is 14 amino acids. CDR1 is SGHAT, CDR2 FQNNGV, per germline.

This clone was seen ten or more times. CDR3 in amino acids: CSARRPMSEQYF. The CDR3 bases that were read are TGCAGTGCCAGGCGCCCTATGAGCGAG. The chain recombines TRBV20-1 with TRBJ2-7; the D is unclear. The read is 3 residues too short to cover the CDR3 end, so that end is filled in from the germline J gene. V shed 6 bases and J shed 6 bases, with 15 bases lying between them. This CDR3 region has 12 residues. The V gene's germline CDR1 is DFQATT and CDR2 SNEGSKA (reference sequence).

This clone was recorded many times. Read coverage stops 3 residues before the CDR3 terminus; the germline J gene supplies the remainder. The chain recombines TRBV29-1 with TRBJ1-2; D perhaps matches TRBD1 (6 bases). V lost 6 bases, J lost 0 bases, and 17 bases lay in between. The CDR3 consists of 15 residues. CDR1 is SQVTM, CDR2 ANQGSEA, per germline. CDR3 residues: CSVGTGQTTNYGYTF. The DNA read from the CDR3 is TGCAGCGTGGGCACGGGACAAACAACTAACTATGGC.

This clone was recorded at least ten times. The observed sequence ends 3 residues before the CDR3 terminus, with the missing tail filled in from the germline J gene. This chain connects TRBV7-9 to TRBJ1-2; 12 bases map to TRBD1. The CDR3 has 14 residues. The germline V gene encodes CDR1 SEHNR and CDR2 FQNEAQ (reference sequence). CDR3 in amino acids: CASSLGQGAKGYTF. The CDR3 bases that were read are TGTGCCAGCAGCTTGGGACAGGGGGCAAAAGGC.

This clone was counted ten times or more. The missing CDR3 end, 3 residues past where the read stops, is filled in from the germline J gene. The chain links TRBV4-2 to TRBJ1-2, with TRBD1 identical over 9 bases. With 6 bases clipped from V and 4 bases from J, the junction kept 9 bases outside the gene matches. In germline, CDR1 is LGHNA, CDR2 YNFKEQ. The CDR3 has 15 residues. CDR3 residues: CASREDRGTLYGYTF. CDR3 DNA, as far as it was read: TGTGCCAGCAGGGAAGACAGGGGGACGCTCTATGGC.

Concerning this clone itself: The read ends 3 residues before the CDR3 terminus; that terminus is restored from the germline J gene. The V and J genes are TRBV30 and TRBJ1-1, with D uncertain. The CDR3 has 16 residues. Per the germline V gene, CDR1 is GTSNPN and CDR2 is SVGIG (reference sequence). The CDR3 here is CAWSQGLDWAQETAFF. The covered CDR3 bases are TGTGCCTGGAGTCAAGGTCTGGATTGGGCACAAGAGACA. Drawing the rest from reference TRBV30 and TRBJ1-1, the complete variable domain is SQTIHQWPATLVQPVGSPLSLECTVEGTSNPNLYWYRQAAGRGLQLLFYSVGIGQISSEVPQNLSASRPQDRQFILSSKKLLLSDSGFYLCAWSQGLDWAQETAFFGQGTRLTVV.

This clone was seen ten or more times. The chain's CDR3 is CASSIGQLTEAFF. The covered CDR3 bases are TGTGCCAGTAGTATTGGGCAATTGACTGAA. V gene TRBV19 combines with J gene TRBJ1-1; the D is unclear. The CDR3 extends 3 residues past the end of the read, so its final part is completed from the germline J gene. The V end lost 3 bases, the J end lost 5 bases, and 10 bases lay between the germline ends. The CDR3 covers 13 residues. Germline CDR1 is LNHDA and CDR2 is SQIVND (reference sequence).

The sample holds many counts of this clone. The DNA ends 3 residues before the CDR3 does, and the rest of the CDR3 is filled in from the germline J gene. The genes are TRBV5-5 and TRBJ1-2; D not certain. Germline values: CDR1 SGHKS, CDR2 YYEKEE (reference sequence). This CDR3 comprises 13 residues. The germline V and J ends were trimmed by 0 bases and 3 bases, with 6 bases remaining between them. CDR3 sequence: CASSLEQYYGYTF. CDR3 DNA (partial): TGTGCCAGCAGCTTGGAACAGTACTATGGC.

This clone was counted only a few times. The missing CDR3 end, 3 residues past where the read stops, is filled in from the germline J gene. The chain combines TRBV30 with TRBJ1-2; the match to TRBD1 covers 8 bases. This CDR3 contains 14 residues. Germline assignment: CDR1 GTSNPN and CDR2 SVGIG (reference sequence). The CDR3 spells CAWSDSTGAGDYTF. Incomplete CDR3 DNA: TGTGCCTGGAGTGACTCGACAGGGGCCGGCGAC.